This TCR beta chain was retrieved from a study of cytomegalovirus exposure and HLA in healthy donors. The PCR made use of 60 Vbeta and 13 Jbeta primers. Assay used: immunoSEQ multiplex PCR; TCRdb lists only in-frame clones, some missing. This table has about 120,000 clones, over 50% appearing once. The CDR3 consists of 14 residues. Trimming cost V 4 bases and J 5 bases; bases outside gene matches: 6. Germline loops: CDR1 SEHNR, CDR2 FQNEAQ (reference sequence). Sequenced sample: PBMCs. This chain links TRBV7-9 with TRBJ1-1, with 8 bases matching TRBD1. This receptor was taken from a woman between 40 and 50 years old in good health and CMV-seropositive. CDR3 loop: CASSSPRQGTEAFF. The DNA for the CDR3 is TGTGCCAGCAGCTCCCCTAGACAGGGGACTGAAGCTTTCTTT.